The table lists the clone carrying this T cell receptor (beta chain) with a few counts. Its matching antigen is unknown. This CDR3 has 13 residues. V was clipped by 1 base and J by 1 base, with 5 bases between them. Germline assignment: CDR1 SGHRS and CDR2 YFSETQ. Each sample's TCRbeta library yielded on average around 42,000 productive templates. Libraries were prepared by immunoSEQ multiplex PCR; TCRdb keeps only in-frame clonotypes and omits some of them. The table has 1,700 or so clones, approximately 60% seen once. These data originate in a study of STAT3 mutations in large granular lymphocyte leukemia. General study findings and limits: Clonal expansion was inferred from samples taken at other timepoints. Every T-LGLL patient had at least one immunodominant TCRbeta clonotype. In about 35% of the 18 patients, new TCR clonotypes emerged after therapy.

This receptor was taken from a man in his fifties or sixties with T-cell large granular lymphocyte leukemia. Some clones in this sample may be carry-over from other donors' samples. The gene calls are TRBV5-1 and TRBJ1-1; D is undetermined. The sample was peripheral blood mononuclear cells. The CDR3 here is CASSLYENTEAFF. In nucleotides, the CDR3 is TGCGCCAGCAGCTTGTACGAGAACACTGAAGCTTTCTTT.